Each of the 9 T cell receptor beta chains below was sequenced from the same sample in a study of cytomegalovirus exposure and HLA in healthy donors. PCR amplification relied on 60 Vbeta primers (plus 13 Jbeta primers). Profiling relied on immunoSEQ multiplex PCR, and the TCRdb table lists in-frame clones only, not all of them. The sample shows about 140,000 clones, almost 85% of them seen only once. The sample comprised PBMCs. These receptor sequences come from a woman aged 55-69 years in good health and CMV-seropositive.

This clone showed up just once. The chain is built from TRBV10-3 and TRBJ2-7; 10 bases fit TRBD1. Germline V gene data show CDR1 as ENHRY and CDR2 as SYGVKD. This CDR3 is 13 amino acids long. Trimming removed 10 bases from V and 6 bases from J; junction bases left unmatched: 9. The CDR3 bases are TGTGCCACCGCGGGACAGGGGAGTAGCGAGCAGTACTTC. Translated, it gives CATAGQGSSEQYF.

The V gene is TRBV4-1, the J gene TRBJ1-5; TRBD1 matches 10 bases. The CDR3 loop spans 15 amino acids. Looked up from germline, CDR1 is MGHRA and CDR2 is YSYEKL. V shed 0 bases and J 6 bases; nucleotides not matched to a gene: 2. Written as DNA, the CDR3 is TGCGCCAGCAGCCAAGAGGGACAGGGGTTTCAGCCCCAGCATTTT. Translated, it gives CASSQEGQGFQPQHF.

The chain uses TRBV27 and TRBJ2-7; 7 nucleotides agree with TRBD2. The ends lost 4 bases at V and 3 bases at J; junction bases unmatched: 9. The CDR3 sequence is 15 residues long. Germline CDR1 reads MNHEY; CDR2 reads SMNVEV (reference sequence). Here the CDR3 reads CASSWASGHFYEQYF. Written as DNA, the CDR3 is TGTGCCAGCAGTTGGGCTAGCGGCCACTTCTACGAGCAGTACTTC.

The chain is built from TRBV6-5 and TRBJ1-6; D unresolved. Trimming removed 8 bases at V and 7 bases at J, with 15 bases between. The germline V gene has CDR1 MNHEY and CDR2 SVGAGI. The CDR3 is made up of 14 amino acids. CDR3 in amino acids: CASGSRGLNSPLHF. CDR3 sequence (DNA): TGTGCCAGCGGTAGCCGCGGATTAAATTCACCCCTCCACTTT.

The chain combines TRBV28 with TRBJ2-2; maybe TRBD1 (5 bases). Germline V gives CDR1 MDHEN, CDR2 SYDVKM. This CDR3 has 15 amino acids. V was shortened by 5 bases and J by 7 bases, with 17 bases between the two germline ends. CDR3 DNA sequence: TGTGCCAGCAGTAGTCAGGCAGGGAAAATCGGGGAGCTGTTTTTT. As protein: CASSSQAGKIGELFF.

This sequence joins TRBV9 and TRBJ2-3, with 7 bases that match TRBD2. Unmatched junction bases numbered 7, after V lost 0 bases and J lost 3 bases. The CDR3 is 16 amino acids. Germline-derived CDR1 and CDR2 are SGDLS and YYNGEE. The CDR3 region is CASSVDAGELTDTQYF. In nucleotides, the CDR3 is TGTGCCAGCAGCGTAGATGCGGGAGAATTGACAGATACGCAGTATTTT.

As concerns this clone: Relative to the germline gene, one junction end is altered; a read error may explain this. The rearrangement links TRBV18 to TRBJ2-3; TRBD2 is a possible D gene (5 bases). This CDR3 has 14 residues. Germline V lookup: CDR1 KGHSH, CDR2 LQKENI. Here the CDR3 DNA reads TGTGCCAGCTCCCCACGGGCCGGGGAAGATACGCAGTATTTT. Protein: CASSPRAGEDTQYF.

This rearrangement joins TRBV18 to TRBJ1-4; perhaps TRBD1 as D (6 bases). V lost 3 bases, J lost 5 bases, and 13 bases lay in between. CDR1 and CDR2 from the germline V gene are KGHSH and LQKENI. CDR3 length equals 15 residues. CDR3 DNA sequence: TGTGCCAGCTCACCCGACAGGAATTCAAATGAAAAACTGTTTTTT. This gives the protein CASSPDRNSNEKLFF.

V and J are TRBV15 and TRBJ2-2; TRBD1 matches at 9 bases. This CDR3 comprises 19 residues. The J segment lost 4 bases and the V segment lost 5 bases, leaving 17 bases of the junction unmatched. The germline gives CDR1 LNHNV, CDR2 YYDKDF (reference sequence). CDR3 sequence: CATSGRLSGQGIFTGELFF. In DNA form, the CDR3 reads TGTGCCACCAGCGGCCGCCTCTCGGGACAGGGCATCTTCACCGGGGAGCTGTTTTTT.